What follows describes a single T cell receptor (beta chain). Patients were ruled out by autoimmune disease history or systemic immunosuppression. TCRdb keeps only in-frame clones here, not all; method: immunoSEQ multiplex PCR. This table holds some 40,000 clones, about 72% found once. This record belongs to a study of OX40 agonist ivuxolimab in advanced cancers. With 1 base removed from V and 14 bases from J, the gap between germline ends came to 15 bases. The CDR3 extends over 13 amino acids. Germline V gives CDR1 SGHVS, CDR2 FNYEAQ. The V gene is TRBV7-6, the J gene TRBJ2-1; D is perhaps TRBD2 (6 bases). Sample: CD4+ or CD8+ T cells sorted from blood, taken in a trial of the OX40 agonist ivuxolimab. The receptor was isolated from an adult with an advanced solid tumor such as melanoma, head and neck, liver or kidney cancer. This CDR3 is CASSLGGTQSEFF. In DNA, the CDR3 is TGTGCCAGCAGCTTAGGAGGGACTCAATCGGAGTTCTTC.